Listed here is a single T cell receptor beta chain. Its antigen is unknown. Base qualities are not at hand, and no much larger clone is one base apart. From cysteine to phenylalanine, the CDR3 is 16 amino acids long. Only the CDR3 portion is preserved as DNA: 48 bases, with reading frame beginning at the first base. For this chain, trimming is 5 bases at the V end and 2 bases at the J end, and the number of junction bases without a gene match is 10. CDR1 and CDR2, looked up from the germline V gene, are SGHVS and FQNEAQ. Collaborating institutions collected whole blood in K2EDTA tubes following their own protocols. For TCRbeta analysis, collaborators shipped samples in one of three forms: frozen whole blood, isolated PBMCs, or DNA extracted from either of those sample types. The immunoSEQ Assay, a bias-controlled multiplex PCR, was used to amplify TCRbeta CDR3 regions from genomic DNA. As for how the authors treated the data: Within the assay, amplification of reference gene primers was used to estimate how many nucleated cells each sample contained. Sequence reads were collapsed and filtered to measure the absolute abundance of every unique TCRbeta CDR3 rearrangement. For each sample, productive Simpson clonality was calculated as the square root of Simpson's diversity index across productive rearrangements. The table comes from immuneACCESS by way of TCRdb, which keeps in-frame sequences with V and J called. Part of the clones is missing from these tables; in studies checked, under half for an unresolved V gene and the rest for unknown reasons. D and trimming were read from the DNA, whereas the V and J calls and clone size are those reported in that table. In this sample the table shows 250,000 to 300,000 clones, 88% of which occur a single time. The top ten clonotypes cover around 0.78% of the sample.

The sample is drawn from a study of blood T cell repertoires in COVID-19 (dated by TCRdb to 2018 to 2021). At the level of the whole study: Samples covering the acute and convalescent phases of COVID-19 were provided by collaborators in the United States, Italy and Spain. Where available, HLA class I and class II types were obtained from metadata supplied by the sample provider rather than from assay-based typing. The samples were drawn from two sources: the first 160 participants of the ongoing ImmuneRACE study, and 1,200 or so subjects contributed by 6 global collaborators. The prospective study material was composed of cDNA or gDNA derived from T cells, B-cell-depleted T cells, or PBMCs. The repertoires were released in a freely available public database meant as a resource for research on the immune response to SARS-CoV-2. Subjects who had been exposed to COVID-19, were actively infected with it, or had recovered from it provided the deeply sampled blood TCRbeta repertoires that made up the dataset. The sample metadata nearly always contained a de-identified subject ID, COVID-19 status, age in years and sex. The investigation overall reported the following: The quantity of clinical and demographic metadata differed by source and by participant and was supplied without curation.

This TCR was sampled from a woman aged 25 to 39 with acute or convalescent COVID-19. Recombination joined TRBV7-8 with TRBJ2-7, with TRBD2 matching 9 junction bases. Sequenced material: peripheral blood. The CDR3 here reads CASSPRLAGITYEQYF. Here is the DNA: TGTGCCAGCAGCCCCAGGCTAGCGGGAATAACCTACGAGCAGTACTTC.